These 12 T cell receptor beta chains were sequenced from one sample in a study of blood T cell repertoires in COVID-19. The data were produced by immunoSEQ multiplex PCR, yet TCRdb's version contains in-frame clones alone and is incomplete. The profile shows some 150,000 clones, 86% of them singletons. What was sequenced was peripheral blood. The origin of the receptors is a man between 65 and 79 years old with acute or convalescent COVID-19.

The V gene is TRBV10-3, the J gene TRBJ1-5; 7 bases map to TRBD1. CDR1 is ENHRY, CDR2 SYGVKD, per germline. Losses at the gene ends were 10 bases for V and 1 base for J; bases not matched to a gene: 4. The length of the CDR3 is 13 residues. The CDR3 loop is CATRQGSNQPQHF. CDR3 DNA: TGTGCCACCCGACAGGGCAGCAATCAGCCCCAGCATTTT.

This clone has just a few counts. The chain is built from TRBV10-3 and TRBJ2-2; D unclear. The CDR3 consists of 12 residues. V was shortened by 6 bases and J by 3 bases, with 5 bases between the two germline ends. Per germline, CDR1 ENHRY and CDR2 SYGVKD. CDR3 DNA sequence: TGTGCCATCAGAGCCTACACCGGGGAGCTGTTTTTT. The encoded protein is CAIRAYTGELFF.

In its sample, this clone was seen once. The chain combines TRBV5-1 with TRBJ2-2, with a tentative D call TRBD2 (5 bases). Germline values: CDR1 SGHRS, CDR2 YFSETQ. This CDR3 spans 15 amino acids. V was trimmed by 2 bases and J by 3 bases, leaving 11 bases between them. The CDR3 is CASSLRGGDTGELFF. The CDR3 DNA follows: TGCGCCAGCAGCTTACGGGGTGGCGACACCGGGGAGCTGTTTTTT.

The genes are TRBV3-1 (or the pseudogene TRBV3-2) and TRBJ2-3; D gene ambiguous. The CDR3 covers 12 residues. Germline V gene data show CDR1 as LGHDT and CDR2 as YNNKEL (reference sequence). Deletions cut 2 bases from V and 7 bases from J, with 7 bases between. CDR3 loop: CASSQSSYTQYF. The CDR3 DNA is TGTGCCAGCAGCCAAAGCTCATATACGCAGTATTTT.

The rearrangement joins TRBV5-1 to TRBJ1-2; unclear D gene. Trimming took off 0 bases at V and 6 bases at J, with 9 bases between the two ends. The CDR3 is 13 residues long. Germline CDR1 reads SGHRS; CDR2 reads YFSETQ. CDR3 DNA: TGCGCCAGCAGCTTGGGAGAGGGTGATGGCTACACCTTC. Protein sequence: CASSLGEGDGYTF.

The chain has TRBV2 and TRBJ2-7, with a weak D call TRBD1 (6 bases). The CDR3 is 15 amino acids. Trimming pared 7 bases from V and 2 bases from J, leaving 18 bases between. Germline CDR1 SNHLY, CDR2 FYNNEI. The CDR3 DNA sequence: TGTGCCAGCAAAGGTGCACCCAAGGGGGCCTACGAGCAGTACTTC. Translation: CASKGAPKGAYEQYF.

The rearrangement links TRBV5-8 to TRBJ2-1; D might be TRBD2 (5 bases). CDR1 and CDR2 from the germline V gene are SGHTS and YDEGEE. The CDR3 runs to 14 residues. The germline V and J ends were trimmed by 6 bases and 0 bases, with 10 bases remaining between them. The CDR3 sequence is CASMEGSSYNEQFF. The CDR3 DNA follows: TGTGCCAGCATGGAAGGGAGCTCCTACAATGAGCAGTTCTTC.

This chain uses TRBV19 with TRBJ1-6; no reliable D call. Per germline, CDR1 LNHDA and CDR2 SQIVND (reference sequence). With 3 bases removed from V and 14 bases from J, the gap between germline ends came to 17 bases. This CDR3 is built from 14 residues. CDR3 sequence: CASSIRVRSGTLHF. CDR3 nucleotide sequence: TGTGCCAGTAGTATCCGGGTCCGCAGTGGAACCCTCCACTTT.

The chain links TRBV28 to TRBJ1-6; 9 bases are a match to TRBD1. CDR3 size: 15 residues. V dropped 1 base and J dropped 10; count of bases not matched to a gene: 5. Germline V gene data show CDR1 as MDHEN and CDR2 as SYDVKM. The CDR3 is CASSLSTGGVSPLHF. The CDR3 region has the DNA TGTGCCAGCAGTTTATCCACAGGGGGCGTCTCACCCCTCCACTTT. Full variable domain (missing parts from reference TRBV28 and TRBJ1-6): DVKVTQSSRYLVKRTGEKVFLECVQDMDHENMFWYRQDPGLGLRLIYFSYDVKMKEKGDIPEGYSVSREKKERFSLILESASTNQTSMYLCASSLSTGGVSPLHFGNGTRLTVT.

This chain links TRBV2 with TRBJ1-2; possibly TRBD1 for D (6 bases). The germline CDR1 and CDR2 sequences are SNHLY and FYNNEI. The CDR3 runs to 12 residues. Trimming left V 8 bases short and J 8 bases short, with 15 bases between. CDR3 amino acids: CASGLQGEGYTF. Written as DNA, the CDR3 is TGTGCCAGCGGGCTACAGGGTGAAGGCTACACCTTC.

This clone appeared once. V gene TRBV4-2 combines with J gene TRBJ2-3; no definite D call. With 2 bases removed from V and 0 bases from J, the gap between germline ends came to 21 bases. The CDR3 totals 19 residues. Looked up from germline, CDR1 is LGHNA and CDR2 is YNFKEQ. The CDR3 spells CASSQQPFGGETSTDTQYF. The CDR3 nucleotides are TGTGCCAGCAGCCAACAACCCTTCGGCGGCGAAACTAGCACAGATACGCAGTATTTT.

This clone was picked up one time. The rearrangement joins TRBV12-5 to TRBJ1-6, with D hard to call. Germline assignment: CDR1 LGHNT and CDR2 FRNRAP. The V gene lost 1 base and the J gene lost 4 bases, with 17 bases spanning the gap. The CDR3 sequence is 18 residues long. Here the CDR3 reads CASGLAPGSAFYNSPLHF. CDR3 sequence (DNA): TGTGCTAGTGGTTTGGCCCCGGGGTCAGCCTTTTATAATTCACCCCTCCACTTT.